A selection of T cell receptor beta chains follows, all from one sample in a study of blood T cell repertoires in COVID-19. The table came from immunoSEQ multiplex PCR; TCRdb's copy has only in-frame clones and leaves some out. The sample lists 110,000 to 150,000 clones; 84% were seen once. Sequenced sample: PBMCs or T cells enriched from blood (not recorded which). These receptors were obtained from a woman aged 18-30 years who had been exposed to COVID-19. Both conserved end residues are trimmed from each CDR3.

v_call,j_call,cdr3_aa
TRBV28,TRBJ1-2,ASSRGGYGYT
TRBV27,TRBJ2-7,ASSFSSGNEQY
TRBV11-2,TRBJ2-1,ASSLFSGRPNEQF
TRBV7-9,TRBJ2-5,ASSFMTGEETQY
TRBV29-1,TRBJ2-5,SPRGTQY
TRBV2,TRBJ2-1,ASTEAGESYNEQF
TRBV12-3/TRBV12-4,TRBJ1-5,ASSHPGGQPQH
TRBV4-3,TRBJ1-2,ASSQDKVGSYGYT
TRBV2,TRBJ1-2,ASRREYGYT
TRBV30,TRBJ1-3,AWTLPPGNTIY
TRBV10-2,TRBJ2-7,ASSLGTGLSYEQY
TRBV27,TRBJ1-2,ASSLRTGRSNYGYT
TRBV19,TRBJ2-1,ASSIGGNNEQF
TRBV5-1,TRBJ1-1,ASSQVGGATEAF
TRBV21-1,TRBJ2-2,ASSKVGRGGAQFSGELF
TRBV4-1,TRBJ2-1,ASSQESPAYAGQDAEQF
TRBV7-8,TRBJ2-7,ASSARTDPYEQY
TRBV2,TRBJ1-5,ASRGDRVQPQH
TRBV9,TRBJ1-1,ASSVGGSGTEAF
TRBV30,TRBJ2-6,AWMGQSSGANVLT
TRBV27,TRBJ2-6,ASKDRGTAGANVLT
TRBV28,TRBJ1-2,ASSEGPGYGYT
TRBV19,TRBJ1-5,ASSQGQRLRYSNQPQH
TRBV5-1,TRBJ1-1,ASSQGRGPEAF
TRBV5-8,TRBJ1-2,ASSLNRQGMAGYT
TRBV3-1/TRBV3-2,TRBJ2-1,ASSQVVAGRVRNEQF
TRBV30,TRBJ2-1,AWTTYNEQF
TRBV7-2,TRBJ2-5,ASSGSGIRQETQY
TRBV6-5,TRBJ2-5,ASDRVKTQY
TRBV7-9,TRBJ1-2,ASSLQGIEGGYT